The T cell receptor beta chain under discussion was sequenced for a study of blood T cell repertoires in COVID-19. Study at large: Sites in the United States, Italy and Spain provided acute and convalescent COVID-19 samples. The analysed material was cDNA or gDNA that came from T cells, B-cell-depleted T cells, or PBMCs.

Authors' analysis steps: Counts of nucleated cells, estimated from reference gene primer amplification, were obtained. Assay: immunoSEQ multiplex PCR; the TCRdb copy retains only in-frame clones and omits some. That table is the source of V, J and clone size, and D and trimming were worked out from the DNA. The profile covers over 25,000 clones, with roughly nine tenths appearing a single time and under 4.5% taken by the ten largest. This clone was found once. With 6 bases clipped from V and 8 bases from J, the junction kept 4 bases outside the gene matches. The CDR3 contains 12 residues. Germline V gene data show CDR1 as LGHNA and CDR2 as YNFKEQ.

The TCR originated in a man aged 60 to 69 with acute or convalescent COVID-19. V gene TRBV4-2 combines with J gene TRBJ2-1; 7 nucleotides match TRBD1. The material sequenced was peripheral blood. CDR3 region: CASSRQGDEQFF. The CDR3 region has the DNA TGTGCCAGCAGTCGACAGGGCGATGAGCAGTTCTTC.